The present entry profiles one TCR beta chain with its context. Its antigen is not identified. These data belong to a study of T cell responses to AZD1222 COVID-19 vaccine. TCRdb keeps only in-frame clones here, not all; method: immunoSEQ multiplex PCR. The sample carries approximately 150,000 clones, roughly 88% recorded once. Study-level results: Variant regions that are unmutated are reportedly the target of nearly half of spike-specific TCRs. The breadth and depth of Spike-specific TCRs increased once two AZD1222 doses had been given.

The germline CDR1 and CDR2 sequences are MNHEY and SVGAGI. The V end lost 5 bases, the J end lost 0 bases, and 13 bases lay between the germline ends. CDR3 length equals 15 residues. Source: peripheral blood, taken 28 days after the second dose of the MenACWY control vaccine. The TCR comes from an adult who received the MenACWY meningococcal vaccine as a control. V usage is TRBV6-5 and J usage is TRBJ1-1, with D maybe TRBD1 (5 bases). CDR3 residues: CASSKLHRLNTEAFF. The CDR3 nucleotides read TGTGCCAGCAGTAAACTCCACAGGCTGAACACTGAAGCTTTCTTT.